The 15 T cell receptor beta chains below were found in one sample sequenced in a study of blood T cells in healthy people across ages. Sample-barcoded 5' priming and a J-beta primer mix drove a second PCR of roughly 6 to 12 cycles. Each CDR3 protein is one row after TCRdb ran MiXCR on the 5' RACE reads. This table holds approximately 850,000 distinct CDR3 sequences, under 55% found once. The material sequenced was blood. The receptors were sampled from a man aged 55-75 years in good health.

This clonotype was found a few times. The V call is TRBV7-3, the J call TRBJ2-3; D is possibly TRBD1 (6 bases). The CDR3 is 15 residues long. Trimming left V 6 bases short and J 2 bases short, with 15 bases between. Germline V CDR1 and CDR2: SGHTA, FQGTGA. The CDR3: CASRRQASSTDTQYF. The CDR3 DNA reads as TGTGCCAGCAGGAGACAGGCGTCTTCCACAGATACGCAGTATTTT.

This sequence joins TRBV29-1 and TRBJ2-1; 9 bases are a match to TRBD2. The length of the CDR3 is 13 residues. The germline CDR1 and CDR2 sequences are SQVTM and ANQGSEA. The V segment lost 3 bases and the J segment 5 bases; nucleotides outside the gene matches: 2. The CDR3 loop reads CSVERGGHNEQFF. CDR3 nucleotide sequence: TGCAGCGTTGAGCGGGGGGGCCACAATGAGCAGTTCTTC.

This rearrangement joins TRBV27 to TRBJ2-7; D is perhaps TRBD1 (6 bases). The germline V and J ends were trimmed by 5 bases and 4 bases, with 12 bases remaining between them. Looked up from germline, CDR1 is MNHEY and CDR2 is SMNVEV (reference sequence). The CDR3 length is 13 residues. DNA of the CDR3: TGTGCCAGCAGTCGGACAGCAGGGTACGAGCAGTACTTC. This encodes CASSRTAGYEQYF.

This CDR3 reads CASSESRSKAFF. CDR3 coding DNA: TGTGCCAGCAGTGAATCAAGGTCAAAAGCTTTCTTT. The rearrangement uses TRBV6-1 and TRBJ1-1; D not certain. Germline V lookup: CDR1 MNHNS, CDR2 SASEGT. Trimming removed 2 bases at V and 9 bases at J, with 10 bases between. This CDR3 region has 12 residues.

V usage is TRBV20-1 and J usage is TRBJ1-1; D gene unclear. This CDR3 is 17 amino acids long. The V end was cut by 3 bases, the J end by 1 base, with 21 bases between. The germline V gene encodes CDR1 DFQATT and CDR2 SNEGSKA (reference sequence). CDR3 loop: CSASTWGGEISNTEAFF. The CDR3 DNA reads as TGCAGTGCTAGTACTTGGGGTGGTGAGATTTCGAACACTGAAGCTTTCTTT.

This clonotype showed up just once. V gene TRBV3-1 combines with J gene TRBJ2-4; 8 nucleotides align to TRBD2. The CDR3 consists of 14 residues. V shed 1 base and J 9 bases; nucleotides not matched to a gene: 5. The germline V gene has CDR1 LGHDT and CDR2 YNNKEL (reference sequence). The CDR3, as DNA: TGTGCCAGCAGCCAAGGGCGGGGGGCGTTCATTCAGTACTTC. Its translation: CASSQGRGAFIQYF.

A few counts support this clonotype. This chain joins TRBV25-1 and TRBJ2-1, with D perhaps matching TRBD1 (6 bases). Trimming removed 5 bases from V and 0 bases from J, with 14 bases in between. CDR1 and CDR2 (germline): MGHDK, SYGVNS. The CDR3 runs 16 residues. The CDR3 DNA is TGTGCCAGCAGTCCCCCAGGGGCTAGCTCCTACAATGAGCAGTTCTTC. Translated: CASSPPGASSYNEQFF.

The CDR3 protein is CASSHAGTGVDGYTF. CDR3 DNA sequence: TGTGCCAGCAGCCATGCGGGGACAGGGGTTGATGGCTACACCTTC. J is TRBJ1-2 and V is TRBV4-2, with 10 bases fitting TRBD1. V lost 3 bases to trimming and J lost 6 bases; unmatched junction nucleotides: 7. This CDR3 has 15 amino acids. CDR1 is LGHNA and CDR2 is YNFKEQ in the germline V gene.

The chain combines TRBV2 with TRBJ2-3; TRBD2 matches 8 bases. Unmatched junction bases numbered 10, after V lost 10 bases and J lost 7 bases. CDR1 is SNHLY, CDR2 FYNNEI, per germline. The CDR3 extends over 13 amino acids. CDR3 residues: CATSGGPGYTQYF. The DNA for the CDR3 is TGTGCCACAAGCGGGGGCCCAGGATATACGCAGTATTTT.

The J gene is TRBJ2-4, the V gene TRBV14; D is unresolved. This CDR3 is 13 amino acids long. The ends were cut back, 0 bases at V and 13 bases at J, with 13 bases in the middle. CDR1 SGHDN and CDR2 FVKESK come from the germline V gene. CDR3 sequence reads: CASSQDRVGQQYF. In nucleotides, the CDR3 is TGTGCCAGCAGCCAAGATCGGGTAGGGCAACAGTACTTC.

V gene TRBV14 combines with J gene TRBJ2-5; 7 bases align to TRBD1. The DNA matches TRBJ2-7 better at its end, which makes the J call doubtful. CDR1 and CDR2 from the germline V gene are SGHDN and FVKESK. The CDR3 runs to 14 residues. This CDR3 reads CASSHWTGNYEQYF. For the CDR3, the DNA is TGTGCCAGCAGCCATTGGACAGGAAACTACGAGCAGTACTTC.

The rearrangement uses TRBV27 and TRBJ2-5; TRBD1 matches 9 bases. J lost 5 bases, V lost 10 bases, and 14 bases had no gene match. The CDR3 consists of 15 residues. Looked up from germline, CDR1 is MNHEY and CDR2 is SMNVEV (reference sequence). In DNA, the CDR3 is TGTGCCACCCGCCTACAGGGGGCTGGGATGGAGACCCAGTACTTC. As protein: CATRLQGAGMETQYF.

With respect to this clonotype: The junction shows a germline mismatch at one end, possibly a read error. This rearrangement joins TRBV7-3 to TRBJ2-7; 9 nucleotides align to TRBD1. The germline V gene encodes CDR1 SGHTA and CDR2 FQGTGA. The CDR3 has 14 residues. The CDR3 DNA reads TGTGCCAGCAGCGTAACCGGGACAGGGAGCGAGCAGTACTTC. Translation gives CASSVTGTGSEQYF.

This sequence joins TRBV30 and TRBJ1-5, with 9 nucleotides matching TRBD1. The J segment lost 6 bases and the V segment lost 7 bases, leaving 7 bases of the junction unmatched. There are 13 residues in the CDR3. Germline V CDR1 and CDR2: GTSNPN, SVGIG (reference sequence). DNA for the CDR3: TGTGCCTCGGGGACAGGGTTCGGTCAGCCCCAGCATTTT. The encoded protein is CASGTGFGQPQHF.

The V call is TRBV12-3 or TRBV12-4, the J call TRBJ1-6, with 7 bases identical to TRBD1. Losses at the gene ends were 5 bases for V and 6 bases for J; bases not matched to a gene: 4. The CDR3 has 14 amino acids. CDR3 nucleotides: TGTGCCAGCAGTGACGACAGGGTTAATTCACCCCTCCACTTT. Translated, it gives CASSDDRVNSPLHF.